This TCR beta chain is from a study of early stage breast cancer tumors. Study context: The ER+/PR+/HER2- tumors included eight ductal and a few lobular carcinomas.

About this clone: The antigen is not known.

Points from the study as a whole: Compared with adjacent normal breast, tumors showed roughly 2.5-fold denser, more clonal T cells. Enriched TCRB sequences shared across patients were mostly commonly generated sequences.

Each sample had two DNA replicates, roughly 0.5 ug blood or about 1.5 ug tissue. Libraries were prepared by immunoSEQ multiplex PCR; TCRdb keeps only in-frame clonotypes and omits some of them. The table lists under 75,000 clones, approximately 80% of them singletons. Germline CDR1 reads SEHNR; CDR2 reads FQNEAQ (reference sequence). The CDR3 has 14 amino acids. V was clipped by 5 bases and J by 5 bases; unmatched bases: 8. The sequenced sample consisted of blood. This receptor was obtained from a person in their thirties with breast cancer. The chain combines TRBV7-9 with TRBJ2-5, with 7 bases aligning to TRBD2. For the CDR3, the DNA is TGTGCCAGCAGCCCTGCCGGGACTACGGAGACCCAGTACTTC. This translates into CASSPAGTTETQYF.